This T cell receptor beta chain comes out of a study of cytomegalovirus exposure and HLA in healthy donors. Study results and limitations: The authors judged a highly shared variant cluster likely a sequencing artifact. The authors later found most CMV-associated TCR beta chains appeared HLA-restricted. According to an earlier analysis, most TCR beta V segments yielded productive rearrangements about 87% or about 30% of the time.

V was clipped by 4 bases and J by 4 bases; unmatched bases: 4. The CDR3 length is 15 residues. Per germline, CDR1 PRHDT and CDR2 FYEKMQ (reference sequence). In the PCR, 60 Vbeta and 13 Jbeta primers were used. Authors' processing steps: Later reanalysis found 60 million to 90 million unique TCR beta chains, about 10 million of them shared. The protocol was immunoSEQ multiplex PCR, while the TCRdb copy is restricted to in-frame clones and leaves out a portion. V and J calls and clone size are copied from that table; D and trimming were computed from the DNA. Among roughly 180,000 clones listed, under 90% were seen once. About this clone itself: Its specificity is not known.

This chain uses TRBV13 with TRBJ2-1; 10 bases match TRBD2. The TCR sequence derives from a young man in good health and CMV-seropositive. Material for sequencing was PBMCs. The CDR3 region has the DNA TGTGCCAGCAGCTGGAGCGGGGGGGGGTACAATGAGCAGTTCTTC. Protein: CASSWSGGGYNEQFF.